The clone carrying this T cell receptor (beta chain) was seen a few times. The antigen is not known. The V end was cut by 5 bases, the J end by 5 bases, with 18 bases between. The CDR3 runs 15 residues. The germline V gene has CDR1 MGHRA and CDR2 YSYEKL. The record originates from a study of response to subunit inactivated influenza vaccine. Findings of the study overall: Authors suggested that a seasonal influenza vaccination recruits few new T cells each time.

TCRdb recomputed calls from the RT-PCR reads with MiXCR, one row per CDR3 protein. The table includes roughly 780,000 distinct CDR3 sequences, around 18% detected once. Sequenced material: PBMCs from blood, taken more than 4 days after vaccination. The rearrangement links TRBV4-1 to TRBJ2-5, with D possibly TRBD2 on 6 matching bases. The source of this sequence is a man in his forties or fifties who received an inactivated influenza vaccine. The CDR3 DNA sequence: TGCGCCAGCAGCTTTACGGGACTCCCGTCGGAGACCCAGTACTTC. Its translation: CASSFTGLPSETQYF.